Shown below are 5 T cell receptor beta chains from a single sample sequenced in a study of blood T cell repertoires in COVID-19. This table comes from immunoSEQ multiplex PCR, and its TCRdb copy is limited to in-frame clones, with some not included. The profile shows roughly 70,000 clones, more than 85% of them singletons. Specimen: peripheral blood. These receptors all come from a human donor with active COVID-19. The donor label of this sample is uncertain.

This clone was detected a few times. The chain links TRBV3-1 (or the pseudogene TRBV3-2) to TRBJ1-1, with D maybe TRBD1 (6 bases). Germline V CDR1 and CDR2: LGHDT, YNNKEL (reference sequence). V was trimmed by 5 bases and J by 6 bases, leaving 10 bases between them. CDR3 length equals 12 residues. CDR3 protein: CASSGGASEAFF. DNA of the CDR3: TGTGCCAGCAGCGGGGGGGCTTCTGAAGCTTTCTTT.

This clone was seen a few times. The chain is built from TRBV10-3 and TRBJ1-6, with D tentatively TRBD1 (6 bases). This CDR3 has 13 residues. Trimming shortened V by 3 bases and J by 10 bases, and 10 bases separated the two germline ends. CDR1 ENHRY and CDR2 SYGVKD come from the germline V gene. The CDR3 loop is CAISDGGQSPLHF. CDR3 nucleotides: TGTGCCATCAGTGACGGGGGGCAATCACCCCTCCACTTT.

The CDR3 DNA reads as TGCGCCACCGGGACAGGCCGCAATCAGCCCCAGCATTTT. It specifies CATGTGRNQPQHF. The chain carries TRBV10-2 and TRBJ1-5, with TRBD1 identical over 8 bases. Germline CDR1 reads WSHSY; CDR2 reads SAAADI. V shed 10 bases and J 2 bases; nucleotides not matched to a gene: 4. The CDR3 covers 13 residues.

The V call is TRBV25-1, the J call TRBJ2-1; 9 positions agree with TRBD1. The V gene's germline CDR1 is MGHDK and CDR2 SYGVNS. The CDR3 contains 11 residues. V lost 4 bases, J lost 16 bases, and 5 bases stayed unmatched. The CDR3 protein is CASSAGQGSFF. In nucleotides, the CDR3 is TGTGCCAGCAGTGCGGGACAGGGCAGCTTCTTC. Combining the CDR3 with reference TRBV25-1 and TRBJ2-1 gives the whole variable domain EADIYQTPRYLVIGTGKKITLECSQTMGHDKMYWYQQDPGMELHLIHYSYGVNSTEKGDLSSESTVSRIRTEHFPLTLESARPSHTSQYLCASSAGQGSFFGPGTRLTVL.

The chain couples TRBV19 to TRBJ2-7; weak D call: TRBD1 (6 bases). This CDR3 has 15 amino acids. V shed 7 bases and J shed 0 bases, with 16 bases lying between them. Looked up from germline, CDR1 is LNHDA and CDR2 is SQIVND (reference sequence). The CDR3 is CASTAPGRGSYEQYF. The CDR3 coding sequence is TGTGCCAGTACCGCTCCCGGCAGGGGCTCCTACGAGCAGTACTTC.